This T cell receptor beta chain came from a study of blood T cell repertoires in COVID-19. Turning to the study itself: Italy, Spain and the United States were the sources of the convalescent and acute COVID-19 samples.

Unmatched junction bases numbered 9, after V lost 3 bases and J lost 5 bases. Germline assignment: CDR1 MDHEN and CDR2 SYDVKM. The length of the CDR3 is 15 residues. Authors' data handling: Amplification of reference gene primers provided the estimated nucleated cell counts. This table comes from immunoSEQ multiplex PCR, and its TCRdb copy is limited to in-frame clones, with some not included. The V and J calls and clone size were taken over from that table, and D and trimming were inferred from the DNA. Among about 130,000 clones listed, about 85% were seen once. A few counts support this clone. Patients at the Seattle site were enrolled during active infection and followed longitudinally.

The sequenced material came from peripheral blood. The receptor was isolated from a woman in her 70s with COVID-19, enrolled during active disease. The chain recombines TRBV28 with TRBJ1-1; TRBD1 agrees at 7 bases. This CDR3 reads CASSFRATTGTEAFF. CDR3 DNA sequence: TGTGCCAGCAGTTTTCGGGCCACGACAGGGACTGAAGCTTTCTTT.